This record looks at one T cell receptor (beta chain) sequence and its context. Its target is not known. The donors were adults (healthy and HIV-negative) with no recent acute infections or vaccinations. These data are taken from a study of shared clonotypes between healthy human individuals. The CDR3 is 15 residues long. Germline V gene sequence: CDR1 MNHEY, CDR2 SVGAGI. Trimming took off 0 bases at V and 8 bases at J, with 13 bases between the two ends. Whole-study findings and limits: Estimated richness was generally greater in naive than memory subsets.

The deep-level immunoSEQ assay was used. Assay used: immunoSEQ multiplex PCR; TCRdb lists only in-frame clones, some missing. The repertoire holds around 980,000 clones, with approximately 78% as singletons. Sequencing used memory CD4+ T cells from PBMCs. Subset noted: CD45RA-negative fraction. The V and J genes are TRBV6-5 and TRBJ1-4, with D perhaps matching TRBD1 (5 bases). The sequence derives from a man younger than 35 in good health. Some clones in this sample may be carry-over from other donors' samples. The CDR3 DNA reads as TGTGCCAGCAGTTACTCGGAATTTGGGGGAGAAAAACTGTTTTTT. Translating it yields CASSYSEFGGEKLFF.